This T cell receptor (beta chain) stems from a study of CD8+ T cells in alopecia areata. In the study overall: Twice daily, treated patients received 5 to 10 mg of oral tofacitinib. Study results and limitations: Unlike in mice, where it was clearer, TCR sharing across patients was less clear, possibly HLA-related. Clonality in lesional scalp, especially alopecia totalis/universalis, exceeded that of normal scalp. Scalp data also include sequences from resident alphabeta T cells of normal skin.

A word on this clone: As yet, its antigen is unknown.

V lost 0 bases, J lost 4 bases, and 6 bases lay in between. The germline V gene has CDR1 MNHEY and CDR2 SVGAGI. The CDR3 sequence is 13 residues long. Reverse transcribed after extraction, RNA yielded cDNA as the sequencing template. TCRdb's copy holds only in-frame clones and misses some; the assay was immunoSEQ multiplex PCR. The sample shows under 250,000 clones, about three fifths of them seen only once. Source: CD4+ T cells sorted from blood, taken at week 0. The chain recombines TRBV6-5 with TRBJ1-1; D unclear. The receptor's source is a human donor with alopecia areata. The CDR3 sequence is CASSYSYLTEAFF. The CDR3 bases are TGTGCCAGCAGTTACTCGTACCTCACTGAAGCTTTCTTT.